This record looks at one TCR beta chain sequence and its context. Its antigen remains unidentified. The sample is drawn from a study of blood T cells in healthy people across ages. Regarding the study as a whole: Naive T cell percentage by flow cytometry tracked strongly with beta diversity.

Drawing of peripheral blood yielded 8.5 to 10 milliliters from each donor. V lost 0 bases, J lost 6 bases, and 6 bases lay in between. Germline V gene sequence: CDR1 DFQATT, CDR2 SNEGSKA (reference sequence). The CDR3 length is 12 residues. Together with a sample-barcoded 5' primer, a J-beta primer mix was included in a second PCR lasting about 6 to 11 cycles. TCRdb reprocessed the 5' RACE reads via MiXCR and lists one record per CDR3 protein. This table has approximately 940,000 distinct CDR3 sequences, about 48% appearing once. The sequence was obtained from a man under 40 in good health. The chain joins TRBV20-1 to TRBJ1-5; D is unresolved. Sequenced sample: blood. CDR3: CSAREVAQPQHF. The CDR3, as DNA: TGCAGTGCTAGAGAGGTTGCTCAGCCCCAGCATTTT.